This TCR beta chain was retrieved from a study of cytomegalovirus exposure and HLA in healthy donors. This CDR3 has 15 amino acids. Germline CDR1 reads LNHDA; CDR2 reads SQIVND (reference sequence). Trimming pared 3 bases from V and 3 bases from J, leaving 12 bases between. The PCR employed 60 Vbeta primers together with 13 Jbeta primers. Libraries were prepared by immunoSEQ multiplex PCR; TCRdb keeps only in-frame clonotypes and omits some of them. In total, the table holds roughly 60,000 clones. The source of this sequence is a young woman in good health and CMV-seronegative. This rearrangement joins TRBV19 to TRBJ1-3, with D perhaps matching TRBD1 (6 bases). The sample comprised PBMCs. The CDR3 bases are TGTGCCAGTAGTATTCGCAGGGGAAGTGGAAACACCATATATTTT. Its protein is CASSIRRGSGNTIYF.